This T cell receptor beta chain was profiled in a study of blood T cells in healthy people across ages (dated by TCRdb to 2014 to 2015). For the wider study: Template switching captured roughly one uniquely barcoded TCR beta cDNA molecule per two T cells in model experiments. Using deep sequencing normalized with unique cDNA molecular identifiers, the study measured how TCR beta repertoire diversity changes with age. Donors were grouped into four age groups: young (average roughly 15 years), middle-aged (39), aged (over 55) and long-lived (around 80). To avoid experimental bias, donors of different ages were randomly spread across the sequencing lanes. Using the same blood draw, the study looked at two additional independent replicas of 1 million unique cDNA reads for two donors, one aged 18 to 29 and the other aged 80 or older. General study outcomes and caveats: Because the CMV infection status of the donors was unknown, age-related changes in expanded clonotypes may potentially have been confounded. Total diversity estimates from one million sequenced T cells were considered lower bounds and underestimates. Since profiling was done on bulk unsorted PBMCs, naive and antigen-experienced compartments could not be conclusively compared. Observed TCR beta diversity correlated strongly with the percentage of naive T cells measured by flow cytometry. As age increased, observed TCR beta diversity per million T cells dropped in a roughly linear way, and a significant reduction was already evident by age 40. Compared with the aged group, the long-lived group had more naive CD4+ T cells, fewer expanded clones and increased TCR diversity, a pattern suggesting age selection.

The germline V gene (reference sequence) specifies LNHNV as CDR1 and YYDKDF as CDR2. V sheds 3 bases and J sheds 1 base, leaving 13 bases between their ends. Counted from cysteine to phenylalanine, this CDR3 has 16 amino acids. Left in the record is the CDR3 DNA by itself, 48 bases read in frame from the first base. The method was 5' RACE. The reads were generated on an Illumina HiSeq 2500. The second PCR ran for roughly 6 to 11 cycles and used a J-beta primer mix along with a sample-barcoded 5' primer. Each TCR beta cDNA molecule received a unique molecular identifier from a template-switch 5' adaptor carrying 12 random nucleotides. Each sample yielded at least 2.5 million CDR3-containing paired-end reads. First-strand cDNA was synthesized from all RNA with the Mint cDNA synthesis kit, primed by a TRBC-specific oligonucleotide. All cDNA was treated with uracil-DNA glycosylase and then went through a first 18-cycle PCR with the universal primers M1SS and BC2_uni_R. The authors' pipeline ran thus. For normalization, 1 million high-quality reads were randomly selected from each sample, with every read carrying a distinct molecular identifier. Reads sharing molecular identifiers were discarded rather than binned into consensus sequences. MiTCR, run with a Q25 quality threshold and the strictest error-elimination algorithm, handled CDR3 identification, clonotype clustering and error correction. A nonparametric unseen species model with Euler transformation was used to estimate lower-bound total TCR beta diversity. The public reads were reanalyzed by TCRdb: fastp trimming at Q25, MiXCR alignment, in-frame beta chains only. All rows with the same CDR3 protein become a single entry with the most common DNA and genes. TCRdb, not the authors, supplied the V and J calls. Counted in this sample were over 600,000 distinct CDR3 sequences; less than 45% of them appeared once. About 32% of the sample is in the top ten clones.

This clonotype occurred once. This clone's antigen is unknown. Qualities for individual bases were not recorded, and no much larger clone is one base off. Weak support is all one read offers. Systemically healthy Caucasian individuals from Russia, approximately 39 in total and aged roughly 6 to 100 years, were included as donors. Around 9.7 milliliters of peripheral blood were collected from each donor into EDTA-treated Vacutainer tubes. Ficoll-Paque density-gradient centrifugation was used to isolate PBMCs, with at least 6 million obtained per sample. Trizol reagent was used to extract total RNA from the PBMCs, yielding at least 6 micrograms per sample. For every donor, flow cytometry on a PBMC aliquot measured the percentage of naive CD45RAhigh/CD27high T cells.

The source is an elderly man in good health. The sequenced sample consisted of blood. Recombination joined TRBV15 with TRBJ1-5, with a weak D call of TRBD1 (5 bases match). At the DNA level, the sequence is TGTGCCACCAGCAGGGATAAGTCAGGGAGCAATCAGCCCCAGCATTTT. Translated, this gives CATSRDKSGSNQPQHF.